The entry that follows covers one TCR beta chain sequence. The target of this receptor is not known. Base qualities are missing; no much larger clone stands one base away. The trim is 3 bases for V and 4 bases for J, with a gap of 21 bases between the germline ends. From its cysteine to its phenylalanine, the CDR3 spans 17 amino acids. Only CDR3 DNA is held: 51 bases, read in frame from base 1. CDR1 and CDR2 (SNHLY, FYNNEI) derive from the germline V gene. The sample belongs to a study of blood T cell repertoires in COVID-19 (dated by TCRdb to between 2020 and 2021). With respect to the entire study: Collaborator samples came from the United States, Italy and Spain and covered acute and convalescent phases of COVID-19. The repertoires were released in a freely available public database meant as a resource for research on the immune response to SARS-CoV-2. The material from the prospective study consisted of cDNA or gDNA derived from T cells, B-cell-depleted T cells, or PBMCs. The sample metadata nearly always contained a de-identified subject ID, COVID-19 status, age in years and sex. The samples were drawn from the first 160 participants of the ongoing ImmuneRACE study and from roughly 1,300 subjects provided by 6 global collaborators. Subjects who had been exposed to COVID-19, were actively infected with it, or had recovered from it provided the deeply sampled blood TCRbeta repertoires that made up the dataset. Where available, HLA class I and class II types were taken from metadata supplied by the sample provider and were not determined by assay-based typing.

TCRbeta CDR3 regions were amplified from genomic DNA using the immunoSEQ Assay, a bias-controlled multiplex PCR. As for how the authors treated the data: The number of nucleated cells in each sample was estimated by amplification of reference gene primers within the assay. To quantify the absolute abundance of each unique TCRbeta CDR3 rearrangement, sequence reads were collapsed and filtered. Productive Simpson clonality was computed per sample as the square root of Simpson's diversity index over productive rearrangements. TCRdb holds this immuneACCESS table with in-frame rearrangements only. Some clones are missing; in checked studies, unresolved V genes explain under half, and the rest has no known cause. V, J and clone size are those of that table, while D and trimming were read from the DNA. This sample gives some 150,000 clones in total; approximately 84% of them show up just once. The top ten clones comprise approximately 1% of the sample.

What the study reported, not specific to this receptor: Clinical and demographic metadata were provided uncurated, with the amount varying by source and participant.

Collaborating institutions collected whole blood in K2EDTA tubes following their own protocols. For TCRbeta analysis, collaborator samples were shipped as frozen whole blood, as isolated PBMCs, or as DNA extracted from either sample type. This TCR was sampled from a middle-aged man with acute or convalescent COVID-19. Sample: peripheral blood. The rearrangement joined TRBV2 to TRBJ1-2, and possibly TRBD1, on 5 matching bases. The CDR3 here reads CASSDSRGKGNVYGYTF. The nucleotides read TGTGCCAGCAGTGATTCCCGGGGGAAAGGCAACGTCTATGGCTACACCTTC.